What follows are 8 T cell receptor beta chains derived from one specimen sequenced in a study of early T cells in non-severe SARS-CoV-2 infection. A single record per CDR3 protein comes from TCRdb applying MiXCR to the 5' RACE reads. The repertoire has 55,000 to 80,000 distinct CDR3 sequences, around 10% of them found once; the top ten carry 3.8%. Material for sequencing was whole blood. The receptors originated from an adult who was a healthcare worker with PCR-confirmed SARS-CoV-2 infection or an uninfected control (not recorded which).

This clonotype was seen many times. The V gene is TRBV7-2, the J gene TRBJ2-7; TRBD1 matches at 7 bases. J gave up 6 bases and V 3 bases, and 8 bases lay outside the gene matches. Germline CDR1 and CDR2: SGHTA and FQGNSA. The CDR3 is 14 residues long. The CDR3 nucleotides read TGTGCCAGCAGCTTGAGGGACAGTCCCACCGAGCAGTACTTC. Translated, it gives CASSLRDSPTEQYF.

This clonotype was observed at least ten times. CDR3 nucleotides: TGTGCCAGCAGCCGATCTTCACTAGCGACAAGCTCCCATGAGCAGTTCTTC. It codes for CASSRSSLATSSHEQFF. The chain carries TRBV9 and TRBJ2-1, with 7 bases fitting TRBD2. This CDR3 is built from 17 residues. Germline V CDR1 and CDR2: SGDLS, YYNGEE. Germline trimming cut 4 bases from V and 8 bases from J; bases unmatched to any gene: 18.

This clonotype was found a few times. The V gene is TRBV12-3 or TRBV12-4, the J gene TRBJ1-1, with D perhaps TRBD1 (5 bases). The V gene lost 7 bases and the J gene lost 7 bases, with 13 bases spanning the gap. The CDR3 sequence is 12 residues long. CDR3 amino acids: CASTPGHGEAFF. CDR3 nucleotide sequence: TGTGCCAGCACTCCCGGACATGGTGAAGCTTTCTTT.

At least ten counts were recorded for this clonotype. This rearrangement joins TRBV10-3 to TRBJ2-5; D remains ambiguous. CDR3 size: 12 residues. Germline CDR1 is ENHRY and CDR2 is SYGVKD. Trimming took off 6 bases at V and 5 bases at J, with 10 bases between the two ends. Written as DNA, the CDR3 is TGTGCCATCAGGGGGTCTGTGGAGACCCAGTACTTC. Its protein product is CAIRGSVETQYF.

This clonotype was counted ten times or more. The chain joins TRBV3-1 to TRBJ2-7; D uncertain. Looked up from germline, CDR1 is LGHDT and CDR2 is YNNKEL (reference sequence). This CDR3 spans 12 amino acids. V lost 1 base and J lost 2, with 3 bases in between. The CDR3 is CASSQGPYEQYF. CDR3 DNA: TGTGCCAGCAGCCAAGGCCCCTACGAGCAGTACTTC.

This clonotype was counted a few times. The V gene is TRBV7-9, the J gene TRBJ2-1; D is uncertain. The germline V gene has CDR1 SEHNR and CDR2 FQNEAQ (reference sequence). This CDR3 has 12 residues. Trimming shortened V by 0 bases and J by 6 bases, and 3 bases separated the two germline ends. Here the CDR3 reads CASSLASNEQFF. CDR3 bases: TGTGCCAGCAGCTTAGCAAGCAATGAGCAGTTCTTC.

In its sample, this clonotype was seen many times. The chain recombines TRBV24-1 with TRBJ1-1, with D maybe TRBD1 (5 bases). Trimming left V 7 bases short and J 4 bases short, with 9 bases between. The CDR3 totals 12 residues. Per the germline V gene, CDR1 is KGHDR and CDR2 is SFDVKD. The CDR3 DNA follows: TGTGCCACCAGGGACGGGGGCACTGAAGCTTTCTTT. Translation: CATRDGGTEAFF.

This chain connects TRBV7-6 to TRBJ2-2, with 11 bases fitting TRBD2. The germline gives CDR1 SGHVS, CDR2 FNYEAQ. The ends lost 1 base at V and 4 bases at J; junction bases unmatched: 2. The CDR3 extends over 16 amino acids. The CDR3 sequence is CASSLVGLAGTGELFF. CDR3 coding DNA: TGTGCCAGCAGCTTAGTCGGACTAGCGGGCACCGGGGAGCTGTTTTTT.